One sample yielded the 11 T cell receptor beta chains listed below, sequenced in a study of yellow fever vaccine responses in identical twins. TCRdb processed the RT-PCR reads anew with MiXCR; each CDR3 protein has one entry. The sample has under 4,000 distinct CDR3 sequences; around 83% are singletons. Sequenced here: T cells from blood (PBMCs), unsorted or a sorted subset (not recorded which), sampled before or after yellow fever vaccination (not recorded which). Every receptor here comes from a woman aged 18-29 years who received the yellow fever vaccine.

The chain carries TRBV11-1 and TRBJ1-1; TRBD1 agrees at 10 bases. The CDR3 covers 12 residues. Trimming removed 4 bases from V and 10 bases from J; junction bases left unmatched: 3. Germline CDR1 reads SGHAT; CDR2 reads FQDESV (reference sequence). Written as DNA, the CDR3 is TGTGCCAGCAGCTCAGGACAGGGGGGAGCTTTCTTT. It codes for CASSSGQGGAFF. The full variable domain, its missing parts supplied by reference TRBV11-1 and TRBJ1-1, is EAEVAQSPRYKITEKSQAVAFWCDPISGHATLYWYRQILGQGPELLVQFQDESVVDDSQLPKDRFSAERLKGVDSTLKIQPAELGDSAMYLCASSSGQGGAFFGQGTRLTVV.

V is TRBV20-1 and J is TRBJ2-1, with D possibly called TRBD1 or TRBD2 (6 bases each). The CDR3 is 15 amino acids. Germline V gives CDR1 DFQATT, CDR2 SNEGSKA (reference sequence). Trimming cost V 1 base and J 1 base, with 11 bases left between them. The CDR3 is CSARVPGASYNEQFF. DNA of the CDR3: TGCAGTGCTAGAGTGCCGGGGGCTTCCTACAATGAGCAGTTCTTC.

The chain combines TRBV29-1 with TRBJ2-7; 7 nucleotides match TRBD1. Per the germline V gene, CDR1 is SQVTM and CDR2 is ANQGSEA. CDR3 length: 12 residues. Trimming cost V 6 bases and J 2 bases; bases outside gene matches: 4. CDR3 nucleotide sequence: TGCAGCGTCGGGACAGCACCCTACGAGCAGTACTTC. It translates to CSVGTAPYEQYF.

The chain employs TRBV4-2 and TRBJ2-2, with D possibly matching TRBD2 (5 bases). V lost 0 bases to trimming and J lost 5 bases, with 10 bases between them. There are 15 residues in the CDR3. The germline V gene has CDR1 LGHNA and CDR2 YNFKEQ. CDR3 loop: CASSQEISGTGELFF. For the CDR3, the DNA is TGTGCCAGCAGCCAAGAAATAAGCGGAACCGGGGAGCTGTTTTTT.

The chain joins TRBV29-1 to TRBJ2-1; tentative D call: TRBD1 (6 bases). Deletions cut 3 bases from V and 6 bases from J, with 9 bases between. Germline loops: CDR1 SQVTM, CDR2 ANQGSEA. The CDR3 length is 12 residues. CDR3 DNA: TGCAGCGTTGAGGACAGTATCAATGAGCAGTTCTTC. Translating it yields CSVEDSINEQFF.

The V call is TRBV7-9, the J call TRBJ2-7; a possible D gene is TRBD1 (6 bases). V was trimmed by 2 bases and J by 2 bases, leaving 13 bases between them. The germline gives CDR1 SEHNR, CDR2 FQNEAQ (reference sequence). CDR3 size: 15 residues. The CDR3 region has the DNA TGTGCCAGCAGCTTAACGACAGGTCCGACCTACGAGCAGTACTTC. As protein: CASSLTTGPTYEQYF. Supplemented by reference TRBV7-9 and TRBJ2-7, the full variable domain reads DTGVSQNPRHKITKRGQNVTFRCDPISEHNRLYWYRQTLGQGPEFLTYFQNEAQLEKSRLLSDRFSAERPKGSFSTLEIQRTEQGDSAMYLCASSLTTGPTYEQYFGPGTRLTVT.

The rearrangement links TRBV4-1 to TRBJ2-3; TRBD1 agrees at 8 bases. This CDR3 spans 16 amino acids. Per germline, CDR1 MGHRA and CDR2 YSYEKL. The ends lost 0 bases at V and 2 bases at J; junction bases unmatched: 4. The CDR3 DNA is TGCGCCAGCAGCCAAGAGGACAGGGCGCTCACAGATACGCAGTATTTT. Translated: CASSQEDRALTDTQYF.

Only one count was recorded for this clonotype. V usage is TRBV10-3 and J usage is TRBJ2-5, with D perhaps TRBD1 (6 bases). V gave up 3 bases and J gave up 2 bases, with 10 bases separating them. The CDR3 covers 14 residues. From germline, CDR1 is ENHRY and CDR2 SYGVKD. The CDR3 DNA follows: TGTGCCATCAGTGACGCAGGGGTACAAGAGACCCAGTACTTC. The encoded protein is CAISDAGVQETQYF.

This clonotype was picked up a small number of times. The chain carries TRBV5-5 and TRBJ1-1; D ambiguous. Germline CDR1 is SGHKS and CDR2 is YYEKEE (reference sequence). The V and J ends lost 0 bases and 0 bases respectively, with 6 bases between them. The CDR3 runs 14 residues. The CDR3 sequence is CASSLVGMNTEAFF. The CDR3, as DNA: TGTGCCAGCAGCTTGGTGGGGATGAACACTGAAGCTTTCTTT.

This chain uses TRBV2 with TRBJ2-7, with D maybe TRBD1 (5 bases). Germline V lookup: CDR1 SNHLY, CDR2 FYNNEI. This CDR3 spans 12 amino acids. V was shortened by 10 bases and J by 4 bases, with 14 bases between the two germline ends. The DNA for the CDR3 is TGTGCCATAACAGGACGACTTTACGAGCAGTACTTC. It codes for CAITGRLYEQYF.

The genes are TRBV6-1 and TRBJ1-2; 7 nucleotides line up with TRBD1. Germline V CDR1 and CDR2: MNHNS, SASEGT. Trimming cost V 2 bases and J 5 bases; bases outside gene matches: 8. CDR3 length equals 15 residues. CDR3 residues: CASSETGTVGYGYTF. The CDR3 DNA sequence: TGTGCCAGCAGTGAAACTGGGACAGTCGGATATGGCTACACCTTC.